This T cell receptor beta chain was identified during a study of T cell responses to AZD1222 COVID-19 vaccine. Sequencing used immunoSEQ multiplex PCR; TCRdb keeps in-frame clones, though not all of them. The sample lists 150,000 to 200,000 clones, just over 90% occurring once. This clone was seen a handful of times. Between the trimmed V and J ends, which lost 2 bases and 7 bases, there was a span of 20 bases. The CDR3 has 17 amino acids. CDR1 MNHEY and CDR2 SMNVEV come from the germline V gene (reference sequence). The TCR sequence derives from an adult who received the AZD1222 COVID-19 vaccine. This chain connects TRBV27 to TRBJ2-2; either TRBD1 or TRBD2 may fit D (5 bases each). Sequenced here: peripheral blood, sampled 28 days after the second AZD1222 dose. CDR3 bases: TGTGCCAGCAGTTTAGACGGGGCCTACGGTGGTCTCGGGGAGCTGTTTTTT. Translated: CASSLDGAYGGLGELFF.